The 15 T cell receptor beta chains reported below all come from one sample, sequenced in a study of CD8 T cells in ankylosing spondylitis. Their cognate antigens are unknown. TCRdb called the 5' RACE reads again in MiXCR, with one record for every CDR3 protein. The sample has hundreds of thousands of distinct CDR3 sequences; roughly 27% are singletons. General observations from the study: For ankylosing spondylitis blood, a TCR beta motif of 7 or 8 highly homologous variants appeared characteristic.

The sample was blood, either unsorted or a sorted T cell fraction (not recorded which). These receptors were obtained from a male donor with ankylosing spondylitis.

The sample holds a few counts of this clonotype. The chain links TRBV15 to TRBJ1-3; no definite D call. Germline CDR1 and CDR2: LNHNV and YYDKDF (reference sequence). Trimming shortened V by 1 base and J by 2 bases, and 12 bases separated the two germline ends. CDR3 length: 16 residues. CDR3 in DNA: TGTGCCACCAGCAGAGGTTCAAGGCGCCCTGGAAACACCATATATTTT. Its protein is CATSRGSRRPGNTIYF.

The V gene is TRBV7-2, the J gene TRBJ1-2; D gene unclear. The CDR3 totals 16 residues. Germline loops: CDR1 SGHTA, CDR2 FQGNSA. Trimming left V 3 bases short and J 2 bases short, with 16 bases between. CDR3 DNA: TGTGCCAGCAGCTTCCGGAGCAGTAATGAGAACTATGGCTACACCTTC. Translation: CASSFRSSNENYGYTF.

V usage is TRBV2 and J usage is TRBJ2-1, with 7 bases fitting TRBD2. The V gene's germline CDR1 is SNHLY and CDR2 FYNNEI. The CDR3 consists of 15 residues. J was trimmed by 8 bases and V by 7 bases; bases with no gene match: 14. CDR3 bases: TGTGCCAGCACGCCCGGGACTATGGAGTACCATGAGCAGTTCTTC. Protein product: CASTPGTMEYHEQFF.

The V call is TRBV5-6, the J call TRBJ2-3, with D maybe TRBD2 (6 bases). From germline, CDR1 is SGHDT and CDR2 YYEEEE. With 6 bases removed from V and 2 bases from J, the gap between germline ends came to 16 bases. The CDR3 spans 15 residues. The CDR3 nucleotides read TGTGCCAGCACCATCAATCCGGGGGTCACAGATACGCAGTATTTT. As protein: CASTINPGVTDTQYF.

This clonotype was recorded a few times. J is TRBJ2-4 and V is TRBV5-1; D remains ambiguous. The CDR3 extends over 13 amino acids. V was shortened by 7 bases and J by 8 bases, with 16 bases between the two germline ends. Germline CDR1 SGHRS, CDR2 YFSETQ. This CDR3 reads CASRPLPGDIQYF. The CDR3 nucleotides are TGCGCCAGCCGCCCACTCCCTGGGGACATTCAGTACTTC.

The chain employs TRBV20-1 and TRBJ1-2; D remains unclear. V dropped 2 bases and J dropped 2 bases, with 9 bases sitting between them. The CDR3 sequence is 13 residues long. CDR1 and CDR2 (germline): DFQATT, SNEGSKA (reference sequence). CDR3 DNA sequence: TGCAGTGCTAGAAGCCCCAGCAACTATGGCTACACCTTC. This gives the protein CSARSPSNYGYTF.

J is TRBJ1-1 and V is TRBV7-8; no firm D call. There are 13 residues in the CDR3. Germline values: CDR1 SGHVS, CDR2 FQNEAQ. V shed 1 base and J shed 5 bases, with 8 bases lying between them. CDR3 bases: TGTGCCAGCAGCTTAGAGTGGGGAACTGAAGCTTTCTTT. Amino acids: CASSLEWGTEAFF.

This chain uses TRBV7-9 with TRBJ1-2, with D unclear. This CDR3 is 15 amino acids long. V lost 0 bases and J lost 10, with 18 bases in between. In germline, CDR1 is SEHNR, CDR2 FQNEAQ (reference sequence). CDR3 residues: CASSLAPPQLLVYTF. DNA for the CDR3: TGTGCCAGCAGCTTAGCCCCCCCGCAACTCCTTGTCTACACCTTC.

The V gene is TRBV3-1, the J gene TRBJ1-4, with no clear D. Trimming pared 0 bases from V and 4 bases from J, leaving 9 bases between. Germline loops: CDR1 LGHDT, CDR2 YNNKEL (reference sequence). The CDR3 runs 15 residues. Written as DNA, the CDR3 is TGTGCCAGCAGCCAAGAGGCCACACGTAATGAAAAACTGTTTTTT. Translated: CASSQEATRNEKLFF.

The V gene is TRBV6-1, the J gene TRBJ2-7; tentatively, D is TRBD1 (5 bases). The length of the CDR3 is 15 residues. In germline, CDR1 is MNHNS, CDR2 SASEGT. The germline V and J ends were trimmed by 3 bases and 3 bases, with 15 bases remaining between them. The chain's CDR3 is CASSEGDSTVYEQYF. For the CDR3, the DNA is TGTGCCAGCAGTGAGGGTGACAGCACAGTCTACGAGCAGTACTTC.

This clonotype was recorded many times. CDR3 DNA: TGCGCCAGCAGCTTGGCTAGCGGAGGATACAATGAGCAGTTCTTC. Protein: CASSLASGGYNEQFF. The genes are TRBV5-1 and TRBJ2-1; 7 bases are shared with TRBD2. Germline CDR1 is SGHRS and CDR2 is YFSETQ. This CDR3 spans 15 amino acids. Trimming cost V 0 bases and J 4 bases; bases outside gene matches: 4.

The genes are TRBV5-1 and TRBJ2-5; D call uncertain. Between the trimmed V and J ends, which lost 2 bases and 5 bases, there was a span of 7 bases. From germline, CDR1 is SGHRS and CDR2 YFSETQ. The CDR3 consists of 12 residues. CDR3 sequence reads: CASSFRWETQYF. CDR3 nucleotides: TGCGCCAGCAGCTTTAGGTGGGAGACCCAGTACTTC.

This chain links TRBV12-3 or TRBV12-4 with TRBJ2-2; TRBD2 aligns across 8 bases. There are 18 residues in the CDR3. With 3 bases clipped from V and 0 bases from J, the junction kept 9 bases outside the gene matches. The CDR3 coding sequence is TGTGCCAGCAGTTTTGTAGGGAAAGCGGGGGCGAACACCGGGGAGCTGTTTTTT. This gives the protein CASSFVGKAGANTGELFF.

The DNA of the CDR3 is TGCGCCAGCAGCCAAGATCCGGAACTAGCGGGCCACAATGAGCAGTTCTTC. As protein: CASSQDPELAGHNEQFF. The J gene is TRBJ2-1, the V gene TRBV4-1; TRBD2 aligns across 9 bases. Per the germline V gene, CDR1 is MGHRA and CDR2 is YSYEKL. The CDR3 contains 17 residues. J lost 5 bases, V lost 0 bases, and 8 bases had no gene match.

The chain employs TRBV16 and TRBJ1-2, with D hard to call. V dropped 0 bases and J dropped 8 bases, with 10 bases sitting between them. The CDR3 runs to 13 residues. Looked up from germline, CDR1 is KGHSY and CDR2 is FQNENV. CDR3 sequence: CASSQSGPAGYTF. The CDR3 nucleotides read TGTGCCAGCAGCCAATCCGGCCCGGCGGGCTACACCTTC.